The 20 T cell receptor beta chains given below trace back to one sample, sequenced in a study of radiotherapy plus CTLA-4 blockade in lung cancer. Data came from immunoSEQ multiplex PCR; TCRdb stores just in-frame clones and leaves some out. There are roughly 130,000 clones in the sample; about 87% occur only once, and approximately 7% lies in the top ten. This sample comprised peripheral blood, obtained from a patient treated with radiotherapy plus ipilimumab. The origin of the receptors is a human donor with non-small cell lung cancer that progressed on radiotherapy plus ipilimumab.

V gene TRBV18 combines with J gene TRBJ2-7; possible D gene TRBD1, 5 bases. V was shortened by 2 bases and J by 6 bases, with 26 bases between the two germline ends. This CDR3 has 18 amino acids. CDR1 is KGHSH, CDR2 LQKENI, per germline. CDR3 loop: CASSPIMTDWGGSGEQYF. The CDR3 DNA sequence: TGTGCCAGCTCACCAATAATGACCGACTGGGGCGGATCGGGCGAGCAGTACTTC.

The chain joins TRBV7-9 to TRBJ1-1; 10 bases map to TRBD1. The ends lost 5 bases at V and 6 bases at J; junction bases unmatched: 9. The CDR3 totals 15 residues. From germline, CDR1 is SEHNR and CDR2 FQNEAQ (reference sequence). The chain's CDR3 is CASSPRDRGSAEAFF. The CDR3 region has the DNA TGTGCCAGCAGCCCTAGGGACAGGGGATCCGCTGAAGCTTTCTTT.

This chain uses TRBV7-6 with TRBJ1-5; no reliable D call. CDR1 is SGHVS, CDR2 FNYEAQ, per germline. Trimming stripped 2 bases from V and 3 bases from J, with 5 bases between. The CDR3 extends over 13 amino acids. The CDR3 sequence: CASSLTPNQPQHF. The DNA for the CDR3 is TGTGCCAGCAGCTTAACCCCCAATCAGCCCCAGCATTTT.

V is TRBV6-1 and J is TRBJ2-2; D uncertain. The CDR3 loop spans 13 amino acids. Between the trimmed V and J ends, which lost 4 bases and 1 base, there was a span of 4 bases. Germline V gene lookup returns CDR1 MNHNS and CDR2 SASEGT. The CDR3 bases are TGTGCCAGCAGTGCTAAGAACACCGGGGAGCTGTTTTTT. As protein: CASSAKNTGELFF.

The chain has TRBV5-4 and TRBJ2-5; 11 bases match TRBD2. Germline lookup yields CDR1 SGHNT and CDR2 YYREEE (reference sequence). CDR3 length equals 17 residues. V was clipped by 1 base and J by 5 bases; unmatched bases: 10. CDR3 residues: CASSLTPSGRLGETQYF. DNA of the CDR3: TGTGCCAGCAGCTTGACCCCTAGCGGGAGGTTGGGGGAGACCCAGTACTTC.

This rearrangement joins TRBV6-1 to TRBJ1-5; maybe TRBD1 (6 bases). This CDR3 has 13 residues. From germline, CDR1 is MNHNS and CDR2 SASEGT. V gave up 7 bases and J gave up 3 bases, with 10 bases separating them. Here the CDR3 DNA reads TGTGCCAGCAACGGACAGACCAATCAGCCCCAGCATTTT. It specifies CASNGQTNQPQHF.

This chain connects TRBV9 to TRBJ1-3; D gene ambiguous. The CDR3 contains 17 residues. V was pared by 2 bases and J by 0 bases, with 15 bases between. CDR1 and CDR2 from the germline V gene are SGDLS and YYNGEE. The CDR3, as DNA: TGTGCCAGCAGCGTCGGACGGACGAGGATCTCTGGAAACACCATATATTTT. Translating it yields CASSVGRTRISGNTIYF. The variable domain in full, with the rest retrieved from reference TRBV9 and TRBJ1-3, is DSGVTQTPKHLITATGQRVTLRCSPRSGDLSVYWYQQSLDQGLQFLIQYYNGEERAKGNILERFSAQQFPDLHSELNLSSLELGDSALYFCASSVGRTRISGNTIYFGEGSWLTVV.

The count of this clone is one. The chain employs TRBV7-9 and TRBJ2-3; no definite D call. V dropped 1 base and J dropped 0 bases, with 2 bases sitting between them. Germline V gene lookup returns CDR1 SEHNR and CDR2 FQNEAQ (reference sequence). The CDR3 extends over 13 amino acids. Written as DNA, the CDR3 is TGTGCCAGCAGCTTAGGTAGCACAGATACGCAGTATTTT. Protein product: CASSLGSTDTQYF.

This clone was seen only once. V is TRBV4-1 and J is TRBJ2-3, with D tentatively TRBD1 or TRBD2 (6 bases each). The germline V gene encodes CDR1 MGHRA and CDR2 YSYEKL. V was shortened by 1 base and J by 2 bases, with 16 bases between the two germline ends. The CDR3 runs 17 residues. The DNA for the CDR3 is TGCGCCAGCAGCCAAGTGGGGGGCACCGATCACACAGATACGCAGTATTTT. This codes for CASSQVGGTDHTDTQYF.

This chain links TRBV9 with TRBJ2-5; 9 nucleotides match TRBD1. CDR3 size: 16 residues. CDR1 is SGDLS, CDR2 YYNGEE, per germline. With 3 bases clipped from V and 0 bases from J, the junction kept 6 bases outside the gene matches. The CDR3 region has the DNA TGTGCCAGCAGCGGAACCGGGACAGGGTACCAAGAGACCCAGTACTTC. Translated: CASSGTGTGYQETQYF.

The chain employs TRBV5-1 and TRBJ1-4; 10 positions match TRBD1. In germline, CDR1 is SGHRS, CDR2 YFSETQ. The trim removed 4 bases at V and 8 bases at J, leaving 8 bases unmatched. The CDR3 loop spans 15 amino acids. DNA for the CDR3: TGCGCCAGCAGCACGTCCGGGACAGGGGAAGAAAAACTGTTTTTT. It specifies CASSTSGTGEEKLFF.

This sequence joins TRBV11-2 and TRBJ2-7; 9 nucleotides match TRBD2. Germline V gives CDR1 SGHAT, CDR2 FQNNGV. The CDR3 sequence is 16 residues long. The V and J ends lost 2 bases and 4 bases, in that order; junction bases with no gene match: 9. The CDR3, as DNA: TGTGCCAGCAGCTTAAGGGCGGGACTAGCAATTTACGAGCAGTACTTC. This gives the protein CASSLRAGLAIYEQYF.

The chain carries TRBV19 and TRBJ2-2, with D possibly matching TRBD2 (5 bases). This CDR3 spans 15 amino acids. V was clipped by 6 bases and J by 0 bases, with 11 bases between them. In germline, CDR1 is LNHDA, CDR2 SQIVND (reference sequence). CDR3 amino acids: CASRTGKSNTGELFF. CDR3 DNA: TGTGCCAGTAGGACCGGGAAGTCGAACACCGGGGAGCTGTTTTTT.

This clone was detected a few times. V is TRBV6-5 and J is TRBJ1-3; the D gene is possibly TRBD1 (5 bases). The CDR3 is made up of 13 amino acids. Trimming stripped 6 bases from V and 9 bases from J, with 15 bases between. Germline lookup yields CDR1 MNHEY and CDR2 SVGAGI. CDR3 protein: CASSPRAIPTIYF. The CDR3 bases are TGTGCCAGCAGCCCCAGGGCCATTCCCACCATATATTTT.

The chain is built from TRBV5-1 and TRBJ2-2, with 7 bases fitting TRBD2. V was pared by 5 bases and J by 4 bases, with 11 bases of the junction left unmatched. This CDR3 spans 16 amino acids. Germline V gene lookup returns CDR1 SGHRS and CDR2 YFSETQ. CDR3 protein: CASRSADLAGTGELFF. The CDR3 bases are TGCGCCAGCAGATCAGCGGACTTAGCGGGCACCGGGGAGCTGTTTTTT.

The V call is TRBV27, the J call TRBJ2-6, with 9 bases matching TRBD1. This CDR3 is built from 17 residues. The V gene end was trimmed by 6 bases and the J gene end by 2 bases; junction bases not matched to a gene: 8. Per the germline V gene, CDR1 is MNHEY and CDR2 is SMNVEV (reference sequence). The DNA for the CDR3 is TGTGCCAGCAGATCCGGGACAGGGTTAACTGGGGCCAACGTCCTGACTTTC. Its translation: CASRSGTGLTGANVLTF.

This rearrangement joins TRBV18 to TRBJ2-1; D is ambiguous. The CDR3 is made up of 16 amino acids. The germline V gene encodes CDR1 KGHSH and CDR2 LQKENI. Trimming took 1 base from V and 0 from J, leaving 10 bases between them. In DNA form, the CDR3 reads TGTGCCAGCTCACCACGTGGGTGGGGCTCCTACAATGAGCAGTTCTTC. Translation gives CASSPRGWGSYNEQFF.

The chain has TRBV11-2 and TRBJ1-5, with 8 bases identical to TRBD1. This CDR3 is 14 amino acids long. Trimming cost V 5 bases and J 7 bases; bases outside gene matches: 7. CDR1 SGHAT and CDR2 FQNNGV come from the germline V gene. CDR3 sequence: CASSTDRGGQPQHF. The CDR3 DNA reads TGTGCCAGCAGCACTGACAGGGGTGGACAGCCCCAGCATTTT. Based on the CDR3 plus reference TRBV11-2 and TRBJ1-5, the full variable domain is EAGVAQSPRYKIIEKRQSVAFWCNPISGHATLYWYQQILGQGPKLLIQFQNNGVVDDSQLPKDRFSAERLKGVDSTLKIQPAKLEDSAVYLCASSTDRGGQPQHFGDGTRLSIL.

V gene TRBV5-1 combines with J gene TRBJ2-4, with 7 bases fitting TRBD2. The CDR3 length is 14 residues. The germline CDR1 and CDR2 sequences are SGHRS and YFSETQ. The V gene end was trimmed by 4 bases and the J gene end by 6 bases; junction bases not matched to a gene: 7. CDR3 in amino acids: CASSPTPGGNIQYF. The DNA for the CDR3 is TGCGCCAGCAGCCCAACTCCGGGGGGAAACATTCAGTACTTC. The variable domain in full, completed from reference TRBV5-1 and TRBJ2-4, reads KAGVTQTPRYLIKTRGQQVTLSCSPISGHRSVSWYQQTPGQGLQFLFEYFSETQRNKGNFPGRFSGRQFSNSRSEMNVSTLELGDSALYLCASSPTPGGNIQYFGAGTRLSVL.

The genes are TRBV30 and TRBJ1-4; tentative D call: TRBD1 (5 bases). V dropped 2 bases and J dropped 7 bases, with 11 bases sitting between them. The CDR3 has 13 residues. The germline CDR1 and CDR2 sequences are GTSNPN and SVGIG (reference sequence). CDR3 residues: CAWSQGMAEKLFF. DNA for the CDR3: TGTGCCTGGAGTCAGGGCATGGCTGAAAAACTGTTTTTT.